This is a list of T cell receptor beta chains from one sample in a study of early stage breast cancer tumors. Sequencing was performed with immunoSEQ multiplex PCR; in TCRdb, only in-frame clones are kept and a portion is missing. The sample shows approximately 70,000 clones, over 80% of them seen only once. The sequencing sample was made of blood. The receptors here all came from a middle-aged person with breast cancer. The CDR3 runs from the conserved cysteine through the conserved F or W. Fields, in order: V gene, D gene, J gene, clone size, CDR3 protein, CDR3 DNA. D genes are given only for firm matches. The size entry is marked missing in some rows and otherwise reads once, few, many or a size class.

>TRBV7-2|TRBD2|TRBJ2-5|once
CASSFGLLAGGGTQYF
TGTGCCAGCAGCTTCGGCCTCCTAGCGGGAGGGGGGACCCAGTACTTC
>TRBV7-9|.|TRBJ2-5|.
CASRGQQGTGVQETQYF
TGTGCCAGCAGGGGTCAACAGGGGACGGGGGTCCAAGAGACCCAGTACTTC
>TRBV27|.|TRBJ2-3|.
CASSLGTERADTQYF
TGTGCCAGCAGTTTAGGAACCGAGAGGGCAGATACGCAGTATTTT
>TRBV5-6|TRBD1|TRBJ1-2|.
CASSGGQGFGYTF
TGTGCCAGCAGCGGGGGACAGGGATTTGGCTACACCTTC
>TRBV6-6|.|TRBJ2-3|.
CASSYLKGRADTQYF
TGTGCCAGCAGTTACTTAAAGGGCCGTGCAGATACGCAGTATTTT
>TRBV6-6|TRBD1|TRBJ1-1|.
CASTGTGKGWVAFF
TGTGCCAGCACCGGGACAGGGAAGGGTTGGGTAGCTTTCTTT
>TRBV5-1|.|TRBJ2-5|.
CASSLAETQYF
TGCGCCAGCAGCTTGGCCGAGACCCAGTACTTC
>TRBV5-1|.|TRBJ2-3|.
CASSLVGDTQYF
TGCGCCAGCAGCTTGGTTGGAGATACGCAGTATTTT
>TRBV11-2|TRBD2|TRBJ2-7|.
CASSLVGGSVHEQYF
TGTGCCAGCAGCTTAGTGGGCGGGAGCGTACACGAGCAGTACTTC
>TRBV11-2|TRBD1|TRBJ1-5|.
CASSLPPGQGINQPQHF
TGTGCCAGCAGCTTACCCCCGGGACAGGGAATCAATCAGCCCCAGCATTTT
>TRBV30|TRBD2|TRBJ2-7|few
CAWRGGRGEQYF
TGTGCCTGGAGAGGCGGGAGGGGCGAGCAGTACTTC
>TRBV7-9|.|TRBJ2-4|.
CASSWAQGRWDIQYF
TGTGCCAGCAGCTGGGCCCAGGGGAGATGGGACATTCAGTACTTC
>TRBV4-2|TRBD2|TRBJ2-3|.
CASSQDPSGRTDTQYF
TGTGCCAGCAGCCAAGATCCTAGCGGGAGGACAGATACGCAGTATTTT
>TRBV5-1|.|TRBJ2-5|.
CASSLERPETQYF
TGCGCCAGCAGCTTGGAGCGTCCGGAGACCCAGTACTTC
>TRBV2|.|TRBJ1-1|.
CASSEVFGMNTEAFF
TGTGCCAGCAGTGAAGTTTTTGGGATGAACACTGAAGCTTTCTTT
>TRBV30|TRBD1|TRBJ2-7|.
CAWTTGQGHYEQYF
TGTGCCTGGACTACGGGACAGGGGCACTACGAGCAGTACTTC
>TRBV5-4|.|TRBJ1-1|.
CASSLGAGNTEAFF
TGTGCCAGCAGCTTGGGGGCGGGTAACACTGAAGCTTTCTTT
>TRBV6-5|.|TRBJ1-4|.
CASRRRGLNEKLFF
TGTGCCAGCAGACGCAGGGGACTTAATGAAAAACTGTTTTTT
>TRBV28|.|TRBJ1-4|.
CASRQTDNEKLFF
TGTGCCAGCAGACAGACAGATAATGAAAAACTGTTTTTT
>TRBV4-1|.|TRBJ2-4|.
CASSHRTLGKNIQYF
TGCGCCAGCAGCCACCGCACATTAGGCAAAAACATTCAGTACTTC
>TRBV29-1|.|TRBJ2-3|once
CSARTGTDTQYF
TGCAGCGCCCGGACTGGTACAGATACGCAGTATTTT
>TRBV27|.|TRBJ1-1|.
CASSSGGTEAFF
TGTGCCAGCAGTTCCGGGGGGACTGAAGCTTTCTTT
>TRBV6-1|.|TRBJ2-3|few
CASSELYTSTDTQYF
TGTGCCAGCAGTGAACTTTACACTAGCACAGATACGCAGTATTTT
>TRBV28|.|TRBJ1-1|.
CASSLGGQGTEAFF
TGTGCCAGCAGTTTAGGGGGCCAGGGCACTGAAGCTTTCTTT
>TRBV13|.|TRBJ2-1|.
CASSFITGDRGPLYNEQFF
TGTGCCAGCAGCTTCATTACGGGGGACAGAGGCCCCCTTTACAATGAGCAGTTCTTC
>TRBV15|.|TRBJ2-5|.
CATSRDRREETQYF
TGTGCCACCAGCAGAGATCGAAGGGAGGAGACCCAGTACTTC
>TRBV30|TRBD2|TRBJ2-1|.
CAWSVREGEGWNEQFF
TGTGCCTGGAGTGTACGGGAGGGCGAGGGTTGGAATGAGCAGTTCTTC
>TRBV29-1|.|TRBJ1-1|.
CSVFWGTRNTEAFF
TGCAGCGTTTTTTGGGGCACCCGGAACACTGAAGCTTTCTTT
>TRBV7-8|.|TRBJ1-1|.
CASSLGMGTTEAFF
TGTGCCAGCAGCTTAGGCATGGGGACCACTGAAGCTTTCTTT
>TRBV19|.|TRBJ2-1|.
CASSIPSTNYNEQFF
TGTGCCAGTAGTATTCCGTCGACAAACTACAATGAGCAGTTCTTC
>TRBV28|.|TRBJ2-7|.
CASSRDGYYEQYF
TGTGCCAGCAGCCGTGACGGATACTACGAGCAGTACTTC
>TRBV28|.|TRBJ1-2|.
CASSLYQGYGYTF
TGTGCCAGCAGTTTATACCAGGGTTATGGCTACACCTTC
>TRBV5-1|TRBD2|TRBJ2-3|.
CASSQLAGGGRTQYF
TGCGCCAGCAGCCAGTTAGCGGGAGGGGGACGTACGCAGTATTTT
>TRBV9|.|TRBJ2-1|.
CASSVDGVINEQFF
TGTGCCAGCAGCGTAGACGGGGTAATCAATGAGCAGTTCTTC
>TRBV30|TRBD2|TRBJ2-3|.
CAWRARGGSTDTQYF
TGTGCCTGGAGGGCGCGGGGGGGATCCACAGATACGCAGTATTTT
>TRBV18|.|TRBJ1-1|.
CASSPSRDNTEAFF
TGTGCCAGCTCACCCTCCCGCGACAACACTGAAGCTTTCTTT
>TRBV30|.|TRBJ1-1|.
CAWSEYRRNTEAFF
TGTGCCTGGAGTGAATACAGGAGGAACACTGAAGCTTTCTTT
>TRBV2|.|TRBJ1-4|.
CASTLTTTNEKLFF
TGTGCCAGCACCTTGACAACAACTAATGAAAAACTGTTTTTT
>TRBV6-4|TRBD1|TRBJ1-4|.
CASSAVTGARSNEKLFF
TGTGCCAGCAGCGCCGTGACAGGGGCTAGAAGTAATGAAAAACTGTTTTTT
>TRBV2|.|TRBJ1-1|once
CASSPTEHHNTEAFF
TGTGCCAGCAGTCCGACAGAGCACCATAACACTGAAGCTTTCTTT
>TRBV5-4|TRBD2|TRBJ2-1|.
CASSLTSGRVNEQFF
TGTGCCAGCAGCTTGACTAGCGGGAGGGTCAATGAGCAGTTCTTC
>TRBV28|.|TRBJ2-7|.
CASYNRASYEQYF
TGTGCCAGCTATAACAGGGCCTCCTACGAGCAGTACTTC
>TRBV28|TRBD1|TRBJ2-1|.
CASVGAGDRGYNEQFF
TGTGCCAGCGTCGGAGCTGGGGACAGGGGTTACAATGAGCAGTTCTTC
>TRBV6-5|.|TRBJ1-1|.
CASSYNRGGTEAFF
TGTGCCAGCAGTTACAATCGGGGGGGCACTGAAGCTTTCTTT
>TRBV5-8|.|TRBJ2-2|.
CASSLKRGNTGELFF
TGTGCCAGCAGCTTGAAAAGGGGGAACACCGGGGAGCTGTTTTTT
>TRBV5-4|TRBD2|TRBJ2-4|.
CASSRGLAGGPAKNIQYF
TGTGCCAGCAGCCGGGGACTAGCGGGAGGGCCCGCCAAAAACATTCAGTACTTC
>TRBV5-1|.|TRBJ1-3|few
CASSLGNSLSGNTIYF
TGCGCCAGCAGCTTGGGAAACAGCCTCTCTGGAAACACCATATATTTT
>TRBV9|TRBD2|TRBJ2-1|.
CASSVDPHGTSGSTSSYNEQFF
TGTGCCAGCAGCGTAGACCCTCACGGGACTAGCGGGAGCACCAGCTCCTACAATGAGCAGTTCTTC
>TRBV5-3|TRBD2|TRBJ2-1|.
CARSRGLAGGCNEQFF
TGTGCCAGAAGTAGAGGACTAGCGGGAGGTTGTAATGAGCAGTTCTTC
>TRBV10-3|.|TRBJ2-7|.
CAISALADEQYF
TGTGCCATCAGTGCCCTAGCCGACGAGCAGTACTTC
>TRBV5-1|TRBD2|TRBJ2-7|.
CASSSSIGLEYEQYF
TGCGCCAGCAGCTCATCCATCGGACTAGAATACGAGCAGTACTTC
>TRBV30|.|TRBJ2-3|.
CAWSRLYRLNTDTQYF
TGTGCCTGGAGCCGCCTCTATCGCCTAAACACAGATACGCAGTATTTT
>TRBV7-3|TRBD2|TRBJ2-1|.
CASSSKGTSGLINEQFF
TGTGCCAGCAGCTCGAAAGGGACTAGCGGCCTAATCAATGAGCAGTTCTTC
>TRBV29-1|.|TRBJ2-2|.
CSVRTDGVLGTGELFF
TGCAGCGTTCGGACAGACGGGGTTCTGGGCACCGGGGAGCTGTTTTTT
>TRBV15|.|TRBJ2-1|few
CATSRTYNEQFF
TGTGCCACCAGCAGGACGTACAATGAGCAGTTCTTC